This entry features one T cell receptor beta chain sequence. Its matching antigen is unknown. TCRdb keeps only in-frame clones here, not all; method: immunoSEQ multiplex PCR. The table has fewer than 30,000 clones, less than 85% seen once. Regarding time point: week 35, safety follow-up. The content of each vaccine dose was 300 ug of mutant IDH1 20-mer peptide, and topical imiquimod accompanied it. Patients, over weeks 1, 3, 5, 7, 11, 15, 19 and 23, received a total of eight vaccinations. Trimming took 3 bases from V and 3 from J; bases not matched to a gene: 8. The CDR3 totals 17 residues. Germline assignment: CDR1 SGHRS and CDR2 YFSETQ. This sample was included in a study of a mutant IDH1 vaccine in newly diagnosed glioma. Study context: Radiotherapy alone preceded vaccination by 4-6 weeks; alternatively, vaccination started with temozolomide cycles.

The study, taken as a whole, reports: Seemingly, pseudoprogression had no relation to changes in the top peripheral T cell clonotypes. Vaccination induced immune responses in about 93% of patients.

The V call is TRBV5-1, the J call TRBJ2-7; TRBD2 matches 14 bases. The material was PBMCs, obtained from a glioma patient whose treatment included an IDH1 peptide vaccine. This clonotype was obtained from a man aged 25-45 years with glioma. In DNA form, the CDR3 reads TGCGCCAGCAGCTGGGGCTGGGGGACTAGCGGGAGCTACGAGCAGTACTTC. Amino acids: CASSWGWGTSGSYEQYF.